The entry below gives a single T cell receptor (beta chain) sequence along with its context. Its binding antigen is unknown. The sample holds no much larger clone one base away, and base qualities are not on file. Collaborating institutions collected whole blood in K2EDTA tubes following their own protocols. Collaborator samples were shipped for TCRbeta analysis as frozen whole blood, isolated PBMCs, or DNA extracted from either sample type. This sample is drawn from a study of blood T cell repertoires in COVID-19 (dated by TCRdb to the early 2020s). Concerning the study at large: Samples from collaborators originated in the United States, Italy and Spain and spanned both the acute and convalescent phases of COVID-19. The prospective study material was composed of cDNA or gDNA derived from T cells, B-cell-depleted T cells, or PBMCs. Subjects who had been exposed to COVID-19, were actively infected with it, or had recovered from it provided the deeply sampled blood TCRbeta repertoires that made up the dataset. A freely available public database, intended as a resource for researchers studying the immune response to SARS-CoV-2, is where the repertoires were released. Samples were obtained from the ongoing ImmuneRACE study (first 160 participants) and from 1,254 subjects provided by 6 global collaborators. A de-identified subject ID, COVID-19 status, age in years and sex were almost always included in the sample metadata. Where HLA class I and class II types were available, the types were taken from metadata supplied by the sample provider, not from assay-based typing.

TCRbeta CDR3 regions were amplified from genomic DNA using the immunoSEQ Assay, a bias-controlled multiplex PCR. Regarding the original processing steps: Within the assay, amplification of reference gene primers was used to estimate how many nucleated cells each sample contained. Sequence reads were collapsed and filtered to measure the absolute abundance of every unique TCRbeta CDR3 rearrangement. Productive Simpson clonality was computed per sample as the square root of Simpson's diversity index over productive rearrangements. TCRdb limited this immuneACCESS table to in-frame rearrangements with V and J called. A share of clones is missing; checked studies link under half to unresolved V genes, and the rest is unexplained. V, J and clone size were drawn from that table, and D and trimming were deduced from the DNA. The sample profile shows fewer than 95,000 clones; 90% of them were found once. Of the sample, 0.75% to 0.8% falls within the top ten clones.

Overall study results and their limits: Clinical and demographic metadata were provided uncurated, with the amount varying by source and participant.

The CDR3 starts with the cysteine, ends with the phenylalanine, and has 16 residues. Only the CDR3 DNA is retained, 48 bases long and in frame from the first base. Trimming accounts for 0 bases at V and 4 bases at J, while the number of junction bases matched to no gene is 4. Sequences MNHNY (CDR1) and SVGAGI (CDR2) are obtained from the germline V gene (reference sequence). Source material: peripheral blood. The chain links TRBV6-6 with TRBJ2-2; the junction holds 8 bases that match TRBD2. The TCR originated in a woman over 75 with acute or convalescent COVID-19. Read as DNA, the sequence is TGTGCCAGCAGTTACTCAACGAGCGGGGGCACCGGGGAGCTGTTTTTT. Its coded protein is CASSYSTSGGTGELFF.